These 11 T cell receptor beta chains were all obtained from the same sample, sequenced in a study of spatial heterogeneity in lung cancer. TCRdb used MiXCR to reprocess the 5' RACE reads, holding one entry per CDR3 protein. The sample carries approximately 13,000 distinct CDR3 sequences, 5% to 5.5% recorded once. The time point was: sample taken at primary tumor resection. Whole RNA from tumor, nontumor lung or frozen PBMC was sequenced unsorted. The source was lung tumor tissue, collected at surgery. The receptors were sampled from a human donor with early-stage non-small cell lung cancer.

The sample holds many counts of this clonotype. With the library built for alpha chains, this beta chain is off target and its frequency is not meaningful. The CDR3 nucleotides are TGTGCCAGCAGCTCTAGTGGGAGGGATGGCTACACCTTC. Amino acid sequence: CASSSSGRDGYTF. V and J are TRBV7-2 and TRBJ1-2, with D hard to call. V was cut by 4 bases and J by 6 bases, with 12 bases left in between. Per the germline V gene, CDR1 is SGHTA and CDR2 is FQGNSA. The CDR3 covers 13 residues.

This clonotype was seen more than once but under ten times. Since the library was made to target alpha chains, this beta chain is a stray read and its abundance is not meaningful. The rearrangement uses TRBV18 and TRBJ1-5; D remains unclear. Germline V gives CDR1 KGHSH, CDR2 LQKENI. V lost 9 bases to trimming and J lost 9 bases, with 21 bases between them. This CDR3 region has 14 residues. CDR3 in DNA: TGTGCCAGTTCAATGGATGGGAACCAAAGGCCCCAGCATTTT. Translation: CASSMDGNQRPQHF.

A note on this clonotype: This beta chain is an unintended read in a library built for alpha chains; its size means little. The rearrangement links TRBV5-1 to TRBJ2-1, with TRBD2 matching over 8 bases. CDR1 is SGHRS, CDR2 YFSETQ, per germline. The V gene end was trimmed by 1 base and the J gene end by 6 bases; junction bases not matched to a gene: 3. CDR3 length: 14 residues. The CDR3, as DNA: TGCGCCAGCAGCTTGTGGACTAGCTCCAATGAGCAGTTCTTC. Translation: CASSLWTSSNEQFF. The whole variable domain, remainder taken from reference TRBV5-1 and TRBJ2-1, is KAGVTQTPRYLIKTRGQQVTLSCSPISGHRSVSWYQQTPGQGLQFLFEYFSETQRNKGNFPGRFSGRQFSNSRSEMNVSTLELGDSALYLCASSLWTSSNEQFFGPGTRLTVL.

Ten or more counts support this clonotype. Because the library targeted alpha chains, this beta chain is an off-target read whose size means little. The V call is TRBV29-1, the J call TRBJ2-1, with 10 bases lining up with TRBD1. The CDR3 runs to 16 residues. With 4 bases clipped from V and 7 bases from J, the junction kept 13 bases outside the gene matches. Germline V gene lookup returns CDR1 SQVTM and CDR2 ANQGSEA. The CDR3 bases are TGCAGCGTTGGCGGAGGTGACAGGGGGCTGATAAATGAGCAGTTCTTC. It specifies CSVGGGDRGLINEQFF.

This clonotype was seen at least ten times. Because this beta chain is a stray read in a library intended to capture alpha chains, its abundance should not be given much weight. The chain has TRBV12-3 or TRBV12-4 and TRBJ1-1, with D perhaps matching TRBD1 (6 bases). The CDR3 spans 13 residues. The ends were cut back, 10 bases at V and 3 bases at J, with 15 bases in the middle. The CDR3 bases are TGTGCCATCACGCGGGGGGCGGACACTGAAGCTTTCTTT. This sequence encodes CAITRGADTEAFF.

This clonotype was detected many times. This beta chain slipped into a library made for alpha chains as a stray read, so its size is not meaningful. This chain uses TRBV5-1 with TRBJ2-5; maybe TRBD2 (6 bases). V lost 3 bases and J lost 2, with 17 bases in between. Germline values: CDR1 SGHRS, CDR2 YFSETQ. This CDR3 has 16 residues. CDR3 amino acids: CASSSEPGGGQETQYF. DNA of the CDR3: TGCGCCAGCAGCTCTGAACCAGGAGGAGGGCAAGAGACCCAGTACTTC.

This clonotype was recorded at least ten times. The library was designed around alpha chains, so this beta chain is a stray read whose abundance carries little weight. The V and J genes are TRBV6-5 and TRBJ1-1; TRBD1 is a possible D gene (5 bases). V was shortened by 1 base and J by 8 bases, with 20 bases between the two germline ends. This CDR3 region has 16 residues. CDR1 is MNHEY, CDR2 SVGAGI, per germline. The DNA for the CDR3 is TGTGCCAGCAGTTACTTGGCCAGACAGAAGGGCGGCGAAGCTTTCTTT. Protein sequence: CASSYLARQKGGEAFF.

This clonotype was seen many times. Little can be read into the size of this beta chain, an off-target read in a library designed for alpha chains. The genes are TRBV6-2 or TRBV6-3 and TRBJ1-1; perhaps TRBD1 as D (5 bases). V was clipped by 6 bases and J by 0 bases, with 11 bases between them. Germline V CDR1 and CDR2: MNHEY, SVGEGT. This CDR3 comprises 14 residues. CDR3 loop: CASSGRTLNTEAFF. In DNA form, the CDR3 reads TGTGCCAGCAGCGGTCGGACACTGAACACTGAAGCTTTCTTT.

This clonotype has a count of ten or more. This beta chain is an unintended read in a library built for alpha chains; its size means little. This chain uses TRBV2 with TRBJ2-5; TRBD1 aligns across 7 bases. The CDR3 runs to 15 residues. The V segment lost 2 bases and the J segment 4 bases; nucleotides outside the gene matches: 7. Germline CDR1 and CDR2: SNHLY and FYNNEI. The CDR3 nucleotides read TGTGCCAGCAGTGAACAAAGGACAGGAAGAGAGACCCAGTACTTC. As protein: CASSEQRTGRETQYF.

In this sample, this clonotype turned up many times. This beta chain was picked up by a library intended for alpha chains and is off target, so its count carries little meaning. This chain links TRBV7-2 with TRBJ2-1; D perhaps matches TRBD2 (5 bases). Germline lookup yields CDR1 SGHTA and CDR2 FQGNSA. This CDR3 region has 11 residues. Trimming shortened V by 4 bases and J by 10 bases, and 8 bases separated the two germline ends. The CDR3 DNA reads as TGTGCCAGCAGCTCCGGGGTGGAGCAGTTCTTC. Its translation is CASSSGVEQFF.

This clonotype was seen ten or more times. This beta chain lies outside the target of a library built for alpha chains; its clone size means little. The CDR3 DNA follows: TGCAGTGCTAGAGAGACTGGAAACACCATATATTTT. Its protein product is CSARETGNTIYF. This sequence joins TRBV20-1 and TRBJ1-3; D ambiguous. Germline CDR1 is DFQATT and CDR2 is SNEGSKA (reference sequence). The CDR3 is made up of 12 amino acids. Deletions cut 0 bases from V and 2 bases from J, with 2 bases between.